These 17 T cell receptor beta chains were sequenced from one sample in a study of T cell responses to AZD1222 COVID-19 vaccine. Method: immunoSEQ multiplex PCR; TCRdb's copy keeps in-frame clones and lacks some. The table has some 160,000 clones, just over 90% seen once. The sample here was peripheral blood, taken 28 days after the second AZD1222 dose. The receptors originated from an adult who received the AZD1222 COVID-19 vaccine.

This clone has a handful of counts. The V and J genes are TRBV27 and TRBJ2-7, with 11 bases identical to TRBD1. The CDR3 runs to 15 residues. After removal of 8 bases from V and 1 base from J, the junction contained 7 bases not matched to a gene. In germline, CDR1 is MNHEY, CDR2 SMNVEV (reference sequence). The CDR3 spells CASGIGTGGSYEQYF. Here the CDR3 DNA reads TGTGCCAGCGGGATTGGGACAGGGGGATCCTACGAGCAGTACTTC.

This clone showed up just a few times. The chain carries TRBV5-1 and TRBJ1-6; TRBD1 agrees at 8 bases. This CDR3 contains 15 residues. CDR1 is SGHRS and CDR2 is YFSETQ in the germline V gene. V dropped 3 bases and J dropped 5; count of bases not matched to a gene: 4. The CDR3 sequence is CASSSTGGNNSPLHF. The CDR3, as DNA: TGCGCCAGCAGCTCAACAGGGGGTAATAATTCACCCCTCCACTTT.

V is TRBV21-1 and J is TRBJ2-5; the listed D gene, TRBD1, was not tested against the DNA. TRBV21-1 is classified as a pseudogene. CDR3 size: 21 residues. As DNA, the CDR3 is TGTGCCAGCAGCGGGCAGCCCAACGGGACAGGGGGCGACCCCTACCAAGAGACCCAGTACTTC. Translation gives CASSGQPNGTGGDPYQETQYF.

This chain links TRBV19 with TRBJ1-6; 8 nucleotides line up with TRBD1. The CDR3 loop spans 14 amino acids. CDR1 and CDR2 (germline): LNHDA, SQIVND (reference sequence). Unmatched junction bases numbered 8, after V lost 6 bases and J lost 10 bases. CDR3 residues: CASRPDRGDSPLHF. The CDR3 DNA follows: TGTGCCAGTAGGCCCGACAGGGGAGACTCACCCCTCCACTTT.

CDR3 region: CASSERDRYSNQPQHF. The CDR3 DNA reads as TGTGCCAGCAGTGAAAGGGACAGATATAGCAATCAGCCCCAGCATTTT. This chain connects TRBV6-1 to TRBJ1-5, with 7 bases identical to TRBD1. This CDR3 is built from 16 residues. Trimming took 2 bases from V and 0 from J; bases not matched to a gene: 4. Germline assignment: CDR1 MNHNS and CDR2 SASEGT.

This clone was observed once. The chain carries TRBV5-4 and TRBJ1-1, with D maybe TRBD1 (5 bases). Per the germline V gene, CDR1 is SGHNT and CDR2 is YYREEE (reference sequence). The ends were cut back, 5 bases at V and 4 bases at J, with 18 bases in the middle. The CDR3 has 15 amino acids. The CDR3 sequence: CASRSWRARGTEAFF. In DNA, the CDR3 is TGTGCCAGCAGATCTTGGCGGGCGAGGGGCACTGAAGCTTTCTTT. Full variable domain (outside the CDR3, taken from reference TRBV5-4 and TRBJ1-1): ETGVTQSPTHLIKTRGQQVTLRCSSQSGHNTVSWYQQALGQGPQFIFQYYREEENGRGNFPPRFSGLQFPNYSSELNVNALELDDSALYLCASRSWRARGTEAFFGQGTRLTVV.

The gene calls are TRBV7-2 and TRBJ1-5; 8 bases fit TRBD1. CDR1 is SGHTA and CDR2 is FQGNSA in the germline V gene. The V segment lost 4 bases and the J segment 4 bases; nucleotides outside the gene matches: 9. This CDR3 is built from 16 residues. The CDR3 loop is CASSSGQAKANQPQHF. The DNA for the CDR3 is TGTGCCAGCAGCTCGGGACAGGCAAAGGCAAATCAGCCCCAGCATTTT.

The chain combines TRBV10-2 with TRBJ1-2; D may be TRBD1 (5 bases). The CDR3 spans 12 residues. Trimming stripped 7 bases from V and 8 bases from J, with 14 bases between. The germline CDR1 and CDR2 sequences are WSHSY and SAAADI. This chain's CDR3 is CASNPGGVGYTF. Written as DNA, the CDR3 is TGCGCCAGCAACCCGGGAGGGGTGGGCTACACCTTC.

This clone was found once. The rearrangement joins TRBV7-9 to TRBJ2-1, with 8 bases identical to TRBD2. This CDR3 spans 16 amino acids. The V segment lost 3 bases and the J segment 4 bases; nucleotides outside the gene matches: 8. Looked up from germline, CDR1 is SEHNR and CDR2 is FQNEAQ (reference sequence). The DNA of the CDR3 is TGTGCCAGCAGCTTTTCCGGGGGGGCGCCTTACAATGAGCAGTTCTTC. Translation: CASSFSGGAPYNEQFF.

The chain is built from TRBV28 and TRBJ1-4; D gene uncertain. With 1 base removed from V and 8 bases from J, the gap between germline ends came to 11 bases. The CDR3 is 14 amino acids. Germline CDR1 and CDR2: MDHEN and SYDVKM. CDR3 region: CASSLSPSAEKLFF. Written as DNA, the CDR3 is TGTGCCAGCAGTTTATCCCCTTCTGCCGAAAAACTGTTTTTT.

The chain has TRBV10-1 and TRBJ1-2; TRBD1 matches 7 bases. J lost 2 bases, V lost 5 bases, and 11 bases had no gene match. This CDR3 spans 16 amino acids. Germline CDR1 reads WNHNN; CDR2 reads SYGVQD (reference sequence). The CDR3 is CASSNPGQPLNYGYTF. Written as DNA, the CDR3 is TGCGCCAGCAGTAATCCGGGACAGCCTCTGAACTATGGCTACACCTTC.

The chain links TRBV5-4 to TRBJ1-1; possibly TRBD1 for D (5 bases). Germline V gene sequence: CDR1 SGHNT, CDR2 YYREEE (reference sequence). This CDR3 is 14 amino acids long. The V gene lost 2 bases and the J gene lost 4 bases, with 12 bases spanning the gap. The CDR3 loop is CASSFGGVGTEAFF. The DNA for the CDR3 is TGTGCCAGCAGCTTCGGAGGGGTTGGCACTGAAGCTTTCTTT.

V usage is TRBV19 and J usage is TRBJ1-6; 9 bases fit TRBD1. This CDR3 region has 14 residues. J lost 7 bases, V lost 5 bases, and 3 bases had no gene match. The germline V gene has CDR1 LNHDA and CDR2 SQIVND (reference sequence). The CDR3 nucleotides read TGTGCCAGTAGTCGGGACAGGGACAATTCACCCCTCCACTTT. This encodes CASSRDRDNSPLHF.

The chain joins TRBV10-3 to TRBJ1-2; tentative D call: TRBD1 (6 bases). V was cut by 5 bases and J by 8 bases, with 9 bases left in between. CDR1 ENHRY and CDR2 SYGVKD come from the germline V gene. The CDR3 runs to 11 residues. The chain's CDR3 is CAISTGWGYTF. Here the CDR3 DNA reads TGTGCCATCAGTACAGGGTGGGGCTACACCTTC.

V and J are TRBV3-1 (or the pseudogene TRBV3-2) and TRBJ1-1; D may be TRBD1 (6 bases). Per germline, CDR1 LGHDT and CDR2 YNNKEL (reference sequence). The CDR3 loop spans 15 amino acids. V was pared by 4 bases and J by 1 base, with 13 bases between. The CDR3 bases are TGTGCCAGCAGCCGAACGGGACATCGGAACACTGAAGCTTTCTTT. This translates into CASSRTGHRNTEAFF.

In nucleotides, the CDR3 is TGCGCCAGCAGCTTGATGGCGGGACTTAACACTGAAGCTTTCTTT. Translated: CASSLMAGLNTEAFF. This chain links TRBV5-1 with TRBJ1-1, with a possible D match to TRBD1 (5 bases). Trimming cost V 1 base and J 2 bases, with 12 bases left between them. This CDR3 spans 15 amino acids. Germline V CDR1 and CDR2: SGHRS, YFSETQ.

V gene TRBV18 combines with J gene TRBJ2-5, with 7 bases fitting TRBD1. Per germline, CDR1 KGHSH and CDR2 LQKENI. The CDR3 covers 14 residues. The J segment lost 2 bases and the V segment lost 6 bases, leaving 6 bases of the junction unmatched. The CDR3 reads CASSRQGWQETQYF. Here the CDR3 DNA reads TGTGCCAGCTCCCGACAGGGTTGGCAAGAGACCCAGTACTTC.